One and the same sample provided the 14 T cell receptor beta chains below, sequenced in a study of siplizumab effects on memory and regulatory T cells. Using immunoSEQ multiplex PCR, the repertoire was profiled, and TCRdb retains in-frame clones only, with some absent. The profile shows about 94,000 clones, approximately 95% of them singletons. The sequenced material came from non-Treg CD4+ T cells sorted from blood. Every receptor here comes from a human donor in good health.

J is TRBJ2-7 and V is TRBV4-2, with no clear D. The length of the CDR3 is 16 residues. V lost 1 base and J 0 bases, leaving 13 bases between the germline ends. Germline CDR1 and CDR2: LGHNA and YNFKEQ. The CDR3 loop reads CASSQVVGASSYEQYF. CDR3 nucleotides: TGTGCCAGCAGCCAAGTGGTTGGCGCCAGCTCCTACGAGCAGTACTTC.

This chain joins TRBV6-1 and TRBJ1-1, with D uncertain. This CDR3 spans 14 amino acids. V gave up 7 bases and J gave up 4 bases, with 16 bases separating them. Germline V CDR1 and CDR2: MNHNS, SASEGT. The CDR3 DNA reads as TGTGCCAGCACCGGAGGACGGGTATCCACTGAAGCTTTCTTT. As protein: CASTGGRVSTEAFF.

This rearrangement joins TRBV28 to TRBJ2-1; 10 positions match TRBD1. This CDR3 contains 15 residues. The germline V gene has CDR1 MDHEN and CDR2 SYDVKM. V shed 6 bases, J shed 4 bases, and the junction held 6 bases outside the gene matches. CDR3: CASRPGQGIYNEQFF. CDR3 sequence (DNA): TGTGCCAGCAGACCGGGACAGGGGATTTACAATGAGCAGTTCTTC.

The chain carries TRBV19 and TRBJ1-1; D is possibly TRBD1 (6 bases). The V and J ends lost 7 bases and 11 bases respectively, with 26 bases between them. The CDR3 totals 15 residues. Germline V gives CDR1 LNHDA, CDR2 SQIVND (reference sequence). CDR3 amino acids: CASTDLQGGSSGAFF. In DNA form, the CDR3 reads TGTGCCAGTACCGACCTACAAGGGGGGTCGTCGGGGGCTTTCTTT.

The chain joins TRBV6-5 to TRBJ2-5; D is unclear. The J call could be wrong; TRBJ2-7 is a better fit for the DNA end. The CDR3 totals 15 residues. In germline, CDR1 is MNHEY, CDR2 SVGAGI. CDR3 in amino acids: CASSYSVQAGYEQYF. The DNA for the CDR3 is TGTGCCAGCAGTTACTCAGTGCAGGCCGGTTACGAGCAGTACTTC.

The chain has TRBV19 and TRBJ2-5, with 7 bases fitting TRBD2. Germline CDR1 and CDR2: LNHDA and SQIVND (reference sequence). With V trimmed by 7 bases and J by 6 bases, 11 bases remained unmatched. This CDR3 region has 14 residues. The CDR3 sequence is CASTPTSHGKTQYF. In nucleotides, the CDR3 is TGTGCCAGTACCCCGACTAGCCACGGAAAGACCCAGTACTTC. The complete variable domain, with remaining parts taken from reference TRBV19 and TRBJ2-5, reads DGGITQSPKYLFRKEGQNVTLSCEQNLNHDAMYWYRQDPGQGLRLIYYSQIVNDFQKGDIAEGYSVSREKKESFPLTVTSAQKNPTAFYLCASTPTSHGKTQYFGPGTRLLVL.

The chain has TRBV6-5 and TRBJ2-3; 11 nucleotides line up with TRBD2. In germline, CDR1 is MNHEY, CDR2 SVGAGI. The CDR3 consists of 15 residues. Trimming took 7 bases from V and 4 from J; bases not matched to a gene: 7. CDR3 bases: TGTGCCAGCATTATAGCGGGGGGGTTTGCAGATACGCAGTATTTT. Translating it yields CASIIAGGFADTQYF.

This chain connects TRBV6-5 to TRBJ1-1, with D possibly TRBD1 on 6 matching bases. The CDR3 extends over 15 amino acids. V was clipped by 6 bases and J by 1 base, with 15 bases between them. Germline V lookup: CDR1 MNHEY, CDR2 SVGAGI. DNA of the CDR3: TGTGCCAGCAGGGAGTTCACAGGGAAGAACACTGAAGCTTTCTTT. Translation: CASREFTGKNTEAFF.

The chain is built from TRBV6-1 and TRBJ1-5; D is possibly TRBD1 (5 bases). Trimming removed 8 bases from V and 0 bases from J, with 11 bases in between. This CDR3 has 14 residues. Per the germline V gene, CDR1 is MNHNS and CDR2 is SASEGT. CDR3 in amino acids: CASSRGGSNQPQHF. CDR3 bases: TGTGCCAGCTCACGGGGCGGTAGCAATCAGCCCCAGCATTTT.

V usage is TRBV18 and J usage is TRBJ1-1, with a possible D match to TRBD1 (5 bases). The CDR3 has 16 residues. Deletions cut 4 bases from V and 1 base from J, with 16 bases between. Looked up from germline, CDR1 is KGHSH and CDR2 is LQKENI. The CDR3 DNA follows: TGTGCCAGCTCACTGTTGTCGAACGGGGGGAACACTGAAGCTTTCTTT. Its translation is CASSLLSNGGNTEAFF.

The chain uses TRBV7-9 and TRBJ1-3; 8 nucleotides match TRBD1. The germline V gene has CDR1 SEHNR and CDR2 FQNEAQ (reference sequence). The CDR3 has 16 amino acids. With 0 bases clipped from V and 2 bases from J, the junction kept 3 bases outside the gene matches. The CDR3 reads CASSLAPGQAGNTIYF. CDR3 in DNA: TGTGCCAGCAGCTTAGCGCCGGGACAGGCTGGAAACACCATATATTTT.

This chain connects TRBV15 to TRBJ1-4; D is undetermined. Trimming shortened V by 3 bases and J by 0 bases, and 8 bases separated the two germline ends. This CDR3 is built from 15 residues. Germline CDR1 is LNHNV and CDR2 is YYDKDF (reference sequence). The CDR3 nucleotides are TGTGCCACCAGCAGCCCTCAGTCAACTAATGAAAAACTGTTTTTT. Protein product: CATSSPQSTNEKLFF.

The chain couples TRBV4-1 to TRBJ2-3; perhaps TRBD2 as D (6 bases). Per germline, CDR1 MGHRA and CDR2 YSYEKL. This CDR3 has 17 amino acids. The V and J ends lost 5 bases and 4 bases respectively, with 22 bases between them. The CDR3 sequence is CASSYRGSGGYADTQYF. CDR3 in DNA: TGCGCCAGCAGCTACCGAGGTAGCGGAGGATATGCAGATACGCAGTATTTT.

This chain joins TRBV10-3 and TRBJ2-7; 12 nucleotides match TRBD2. V shed 4 bases, J shed 3 bases, and the junction held 1 base outside the gene matches. CDR3 size: 14 residues. CDR1 ENHRY and CDR2 SYGVKD come from the germline V gene. The CDR3: CAISALAGGYEQYF. Written as DNA, the CDR3 is TGTGCCATCAGTGCACTAGCGGGAGGCTACGAGCAGTACTTC.